Following are 7 T cell receptor beta chains from one sample sequenced in a study of T cell changes during pregnancy in multiple sclerosis. Clones were read by immunoSEQ multiplex PCR, and TCRdb kept only the in-frame ones, dropping some. This sample carries about 49,000 clones, nearly 90% of them seen once, and the ten largest clones take about 5.1%. This specimen consisted of peripheral blood, obtained after pregnancy. The receptors stem from a female donor in good health, enrolled as a control in a pregnancy study.

J is TRBJ2-3 and V is TRBV11-1, with a tentative D call TRBD1 (5 bases). Trimming took 7 bases from V and 0 from J, leaving 14 bases between them. Germline V gene lookup returns CDR1 SGHAT and CDR2 FQDESV (reference sequence). The CDR3 contains 15 residues. CDR3 protein: CASTQGQPSTDTQYF. CDR3 sequence (DNA): TGTGCCAGCACCCAGGGCCAACCTAGCACAGATACGCAGTATTTT.

This sequence joins TRBV25-1 and TRBJ2-3, with D perhaps TRBD2 (5 bases). This CDR3 contains 15 residues. With 3 bases removed from V and 2 bases from J, the gap between germline ends came to 12 bases. The V gene's germline CDR1 is MGHDK and CDR2 SYGVNS. CDR3 DNA sequence: TGTGCCAGCAGTGAGAGCGGAATAACCACAGATACGCAGTATTTT. This sequence encodes CASSESGITTDTQYF. Full variable domain (remainder filled in from reference TRBV25-1 and TRBJ2-3): EADIYQTPRYLVIGTGKKITLECSQTMGHDKMYWYQQDPGMELHLIHYSYGVNSTEKGDLSSESTVSRIRTEHFPLTLESARPSHTSQYLCASSESGITTDTQYFGPGTRLTVL.

The chain joins TRBV27 to TRBJ2-7, with TRBD2 as a possible D gene (6 bases). The CDR3 spans 14 residues. Germline CDR1 and CDR2: MNHEY and SMNVEV (reference sequence). The germline V and J ends were trimmed by 7 bases and 4 bases, with 17 bases remaining between them. CDR3 DNA sequence: TGTGCCAGCACCCCATCGGAGGGCGTGTACGAGCAGTACTTC. Its protein product is CASTPSEGVYEQYF.

The genes are TRBV2 and TRBJ2-3; 8 positions match TRBD2. The CDR3 totals 15 residues. Germline CDR1 reads SNHLY; CDR2 reads FYNNEI. V was pared by 3 bases and J by 2 bases, with 4 bases of the junction left unmatched. The DNA of the CDR3 is TGTGCCAGCAGTGATATAGCGGGGAACACAGATACGCAGTATTTT. Protein product: CASSDIAGNTDTQYF.

The chain has TRBV13 and TRBJ2-2; 8 nucleotides align to TRBD2. Germline CDR1 PRHDT, CDR2 FYEKMQ (reference sequence). CDR3 size: 18 residues. V dropped 3 bases and J dropped 3; count of bases not matched to a gene: 12. CDR3 region: CASSFGRGGRHHTGELFF. As DNA, the CDR3 is TGTGCCAGCAGCTTCGGCCGCGGCGGGAGGCACCACACCGGGGAGCTGTTTTTT.

The rearrangement links TRBV7-2 to TRBJ1-3, with D possibly TRBD1 on 5 matching bases. Germline-derived CDR1 and CDR2 are SGHTA and FQGNSA. There are 14 residues in the CDR3. Trimming shortened V by 1 base and J by 5 bases, and 9 bases separated the two germline ends. The chain's CDR3 is CASSLDGGRNTIYF. CDR3 DNA sequence: TGTGCCAGCAGCTTAGACGGGGGTAGAAACACCATATATTTT.

The V and J genes are TRBV11-3 and TRBJ2-5; 7 bases fit TRBD2. The CDR3 length is 15 residues. Losses at the gene ends were 5 bases for V and 5 bases for J; bases not matched to a gene: 11. The germline V gene encodes CDR1 SGHNT and CDR2 YENEEA. The CDR3 nucleotides read TGTGCCAGCAGCCTTAGCGGGTTTGGGGGGGAGACCCAGTACTTC. Its translation is CASSLSGFGGETQYF.